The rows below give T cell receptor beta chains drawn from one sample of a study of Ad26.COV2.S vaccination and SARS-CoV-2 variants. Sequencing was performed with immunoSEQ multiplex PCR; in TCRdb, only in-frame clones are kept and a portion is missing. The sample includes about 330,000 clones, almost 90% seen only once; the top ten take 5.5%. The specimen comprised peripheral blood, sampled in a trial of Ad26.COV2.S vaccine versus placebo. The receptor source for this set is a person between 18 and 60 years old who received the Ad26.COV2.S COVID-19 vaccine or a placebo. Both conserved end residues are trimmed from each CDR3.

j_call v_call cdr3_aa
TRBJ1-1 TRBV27 ASSLYSTTGLNTEAF
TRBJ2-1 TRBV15 ATSRDVIGVDNEQF
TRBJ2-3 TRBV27 ASTGLFTDTQY
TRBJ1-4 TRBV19 ASSSRQVEKLF
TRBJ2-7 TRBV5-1 ASSLPGIAYEQY
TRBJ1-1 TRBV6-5 ASSFYGQPNTEAF
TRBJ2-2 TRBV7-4 ASSQRDGRWTGELF
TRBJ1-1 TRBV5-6 ASSLVQGVYTEAF
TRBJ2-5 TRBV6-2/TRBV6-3 ASSSYFGRSQETQY
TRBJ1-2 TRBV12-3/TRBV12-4 ASSLGTNYGYT
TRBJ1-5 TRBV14 ASSRRGQPQH
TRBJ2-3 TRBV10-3 AISGGVTSVGDTQY
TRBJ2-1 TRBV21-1 ASSKGAGEQF
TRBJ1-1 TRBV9 ASSVVSGWKKNF
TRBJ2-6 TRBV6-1 ASREMLAGVVSGANVLT